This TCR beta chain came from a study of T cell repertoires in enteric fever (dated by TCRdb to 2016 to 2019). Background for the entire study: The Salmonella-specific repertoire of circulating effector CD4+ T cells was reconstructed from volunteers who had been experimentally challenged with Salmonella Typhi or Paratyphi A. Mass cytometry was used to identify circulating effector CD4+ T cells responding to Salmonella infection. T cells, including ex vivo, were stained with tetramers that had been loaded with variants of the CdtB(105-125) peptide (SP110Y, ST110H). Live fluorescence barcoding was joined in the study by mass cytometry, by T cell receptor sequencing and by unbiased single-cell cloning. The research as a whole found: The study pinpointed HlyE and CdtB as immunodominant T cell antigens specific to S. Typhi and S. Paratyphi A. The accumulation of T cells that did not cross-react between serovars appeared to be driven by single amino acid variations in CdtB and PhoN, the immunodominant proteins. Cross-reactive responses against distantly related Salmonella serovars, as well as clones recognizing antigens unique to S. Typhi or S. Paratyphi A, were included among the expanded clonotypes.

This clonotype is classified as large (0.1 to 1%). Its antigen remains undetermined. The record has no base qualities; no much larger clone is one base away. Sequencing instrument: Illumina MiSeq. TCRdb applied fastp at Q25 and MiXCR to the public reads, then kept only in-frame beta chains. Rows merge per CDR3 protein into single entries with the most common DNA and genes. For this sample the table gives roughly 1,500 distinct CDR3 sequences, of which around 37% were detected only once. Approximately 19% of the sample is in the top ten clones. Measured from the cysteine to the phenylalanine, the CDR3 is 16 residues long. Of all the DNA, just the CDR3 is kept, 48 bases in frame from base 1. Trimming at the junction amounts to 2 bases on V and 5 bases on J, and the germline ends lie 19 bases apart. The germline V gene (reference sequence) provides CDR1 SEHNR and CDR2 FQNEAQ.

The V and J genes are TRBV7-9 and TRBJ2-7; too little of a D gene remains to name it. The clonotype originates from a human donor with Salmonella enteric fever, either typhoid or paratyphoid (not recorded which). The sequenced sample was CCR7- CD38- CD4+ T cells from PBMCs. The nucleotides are TGTGCCAGCAGCTTAAGTTATCGTCAGTTATCCCACGAGCAGTACTTC. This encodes CASSLSYRQLSHEQYF.